The present T cell receptor beta chain was sequenced within a study of T cells in Graves' hyperthyroidism and ophthalmopathy. What was amplified from RNA transcripts were TCR beta CDR3 regions. HTBI primers drove first-round RT-PCR of the TCR CDR3. TCRdb redid the calling of the multiplex PCR reads with MiXCR, one entry per CDR3 protein. The top ten hold 15% to 20% of the sample, which has around 390,000 distinct CDR3 sequences, approximately 15% seen once. Ten or more counts support this clonotype. Input material: blood. This TCR was recovered from a woman in her 30s with Graves' ophthalmopathy.

CDR3 in amino acids: CASSSTTTGTGAFF. Here the CDR3 DNA reads TGCGCCAGCAGCTCCACCACAACAGGGACGGGGGCTTTCTTT. The chain employs TRBV5-1 and TRBJ1-1; a possible D gene is TRBD1 (6 bases). The CDR3 has 14 amino acids. Germline CDR1 SGHRS, CDR2 YFSETQ. V was cut by 3 bases and J by 11 bases, with 20 bases left in between.